The rows below give T cell receptor beta chains drawn from one sample of a study of blood T cell repertoires in COVID-19. The data were produced by immunoSEQ multiplex PCR, yet TCRdb's version contains in-frame clones alone and is incomplete. Here the sample spans approximately 240,000 clones, 65% to 85% being singletons. Sequencing input: peripheral blood. These receptors originate from a woman younger than 45 with COVID-19, enrolled during active disease. The CDR3 runs from the conserved cysteine through the conserved F or W. Fields, in order: J gene, D gene, clone size, V gene, CDR3 protein, CDR3 DNA. D genes are given only for firm matches. A clone size is listed for some rows: how often the clone was seen (once, few, many), or a class if it is expanded.

TRBJ1-2 | TRBD1 | . | TRBV5-6 | CASSEGTGGPYGYTF | TGTGCCAGCAGCGAGGGGACAGGGGGACCCTATGGCTACACCTTC
TRBJ1-3 | . | . | TRBV9 | CASSVAQGIESIDTIYF | TGTGCCAGCAGCGTAGCACAGGGTATAGAATCTATAGACACCATATATTTT
TRBJ2-7 | . | . | TRBV7-2 | CASSTRTLSSYEQYF | TGTGCCAGCAGCACCAGGACTCTAAGCTCCTACGAGCAGTACTTC
TRBJ1-5 | TRBD1 | once | TRBV19 | CASSAPIGQGLNQPQHF | TGTGCCAGTAGTGCTCCTATCGGACAGGGTCTCAATCAGCCCCAGCATTTT
TRBJ1-5 | TRBD1 | few | TRBV30 | CAWSAGTGNQPQHF | TGTGCCTGGAGTGCCGGGACAGGTAATCAGCCCCAGCATTTT
TRBJ2-7 | TRBD2 | . | TRBV19 | CASSIQAGQREQYF | TGTGCCAGTAGTATCCAAGCGGGGCAGCGCGAGCAGTACTTC
TRBJ1-5 | . | . | TRBV19 | CASSTDIYSNQPQHF | TGTGCCAGTAGTACAGACATCTATAGCAATCAGCCCCAGCATTTT
TRBJ2-5 | TRBD2 | . | TRBV5-1 | CASRGLAAVETQYF | TGCGCCAGCAGGGGACTAGCGGCCGTAGAGACCCAGTACTTC
TRBJ2-6 | TRBD1 | . | TRBV18 | CASSLDRVAGANVLTF | TGTGCCAGCTCCCTCGACAGGGTAGCTGGGGCCAACGTCCTGACTTTC
TRBJ2-3 | TRBD2 | . | TRBV7-2 | CASSPLLAGATDTQYF | TGTGCCAGCAGCCCACTTCTAGCGGGAGCCACAGATACGCAGTATTTT
TRBJ1-5 | TRBD1 | . | TRBV29-1 | CSVGQGSNQPQHF | TGCAGCGTAGGACAGGGTAGCAATCAGCCCCAGCATTTT
TRBJ2-7 | TRBD1 | . | TRBV5-4 | CASSSVQGRVVEQYF | TGTGCCAGCAGCTCGGTACAGGGGAGAGTCGTCGAGCAGTACTTC
TRBJ1-5 | . | . | TRBV19 | CASSIVSGRSNQPQHF | TGTGCCAGTAGTATAGTCTCGGGGAGAAGCAATCAGCCCCAGCATTTT
TRBJ1-1 | . | . | TRBV19 | CASSPLDRTLMNTEAFF | TGTGCCAGTAGTCCACTAGACAGGACCCTCATGAACACTGAAGCTTTCTTT
TRBJ1-1 | . | . | TRBV19 | CASSIRAGTEAFF | TGTGCCAGTAGTATTCGGGCGGGCACTGAAGCTTTCTTT
TRBJ2-7 | . | . | TRBV5-1 | CASSLTRGDNYEQYF | TGCGCCAGCAGCTTGACCAGGGGGGATAATTACGAGCAGTACTTC
TRBJ1-3 | . | . | TRBV6-6 | CATTGQGYTIYF | TGTGCCACAACAGGCCAAGGATACACCATATATTTT
TRBJ1-2 | TRBD1 | . | TRBV6-5 | CASRARADRGWGYTF | TGTGCCAGCAGAGCGAGGGCCGACAGGGGATGGGGCTACACCTTC
TRBJ1-3 | TRBD1 | . | TRBV20-1 | CSASQGAGNTIYF | TGCAGTGCTAGTCAGGGGGCGGGAAACACCATATATTTT
TRBJ1-2 | TRBD1 | . | TRBV28 | CASSTGQLYGYTF | TGTGCCAGCAGTACGGGACAGCTCTATGGCTACACCTTC
TRBJ2-7 | TRBD1 | . | TRBV2 | CASSAGQTYEQYF | TGTGCCAGCAGTGCGGGACAGACCTACGAGCAGTACTTC
TRBJ2-2 | TRBD2 | . | TRBV27 | CASRKPGLTNTGELFF | TGTGCCAGCAGGAAACCGGGACTAACGAACACCGGGGAGCTGTTTTTT
TRBJ1-5 | . | . | TRBV6-2/TRBV6-3 | CASSSQRSQPQHF | TGTGCCAGCAGTTCTCAGCGGTCTCAGCCCCAGCATTTT
TRBJ2-1 | TRBD2 | once | TRBV24-1 | CATQAGGSNNEQFF | TGTGCCACCCAAGCGGGAGGTTCCAACAATGAGCAGTTCTTC
TRBJ1-3 | . | . | TRBV7-8 | CASSLGGGNTIYF | TGTGCCAGCAGCTTGGGAGGGGGAAACACCATATATTTT
TRBJ1-2 | . | few | TRBV5-4 | CASSFGDTEFHNYGYTF | TGTGCCAGCAGCTTTGGTGACACGGAATTCCATAACTATGGCTACACCTTC
TRBJ2-1 | TRBD2 | . | TRBV15 | CATSRGAGGTYNEQFF | TGTGCCACCAGCAGAGGAGCGGGGGGGACCTACAATGAGCAGTTCTTC
TRBJ1-4 | TRBD1 | . | TRBV28 | CASSSPGTGGAWEKLFF | TGTGCCAGCAGTTCGCCGGGGACAGGGGGCGCTTGGGAAAAACTGTTTTTT
TRBJ2-2 | TRBD2 | . | TRBV7-6 | CASSLASGAAGELFF | TGTGCCAGCAGCTTAGCTAGCGGGGCGGCCGGGGAGCTGTTTTTT